The 2 T cell receptor beta chains listed next were all sequenced from one sample in a study of T-cell memory formation after mild COVID-19 (dated by TCRdb to the early 2020s). The protocol used for the library was 5' RACE. Sequencing instrument: Illumina NovaSeq 6000. In TCRdb, the public reads were trimmed at Q25 with fastp and aligned with MiXCR, with productive beta chains retained. Here each entry gathers all rows of one CDR3 protein and keeps the most common genes and DNA. This sample is represented by approximately 580,000 distinct CDR3 sequences; around 21% of them were singletons. The ten most abundant clones make up under 15% of the sample. Sequencing input: PBMCs or a T cell subset sorted from them (not recorded which). Every receptor here comes from an adult woman who had mild COVID-19 (a few samples of this study predate the infection). The sample titles of this study are shuffled in the database, so cell type and time point are left out; the donor was told from shared clones.

This chain connects TRBV7-9 to TRBJ2-5, with unresolved D. The germline V gene encodes CDR1 SEHNR and CDR2 FQNEAQ (reference sequence). The V end lost 11 bases, the J end lost 1 base, and 14 bases lay between the germline ends. CDR3 length equals 13 residues. Here the CDR3 DNA reads TGTGCCGCGAATCAGCTGACCCAAGAGACCCAGTACTTC. Its protein is CAANQLTQETQYF.

The chain joins TRBV20-1 to TRBJ1-1; TRBD1 matches at 7 bases. The trim removed 6 bases at V and 1 base at J, leaving 14 bases unmatched. The CDR3 spans 16 residues. Germline V gene sequence: CDR1 DFQATT, CDR2 SNEGSKA (reference sequence). The CDR3 sequence: CSAVGLGTVGNTEAFF. The CDR3 region has the DNA TGCAGTGCCGTCGGGCTGGGGACAGTCGGGAACACTGAAGCTTTCTTT.